This entry lists 22 T cell receptor beta chains sequenced from one sample in a study of cytomegalovirus exposure and HLA in healthy donors. TCRdb keeps only in-frame clones here, not all; method: immunoSEQ multiplex PCR. The sample records 95,000 to 150,000 clones, roughly 94% being singletons. The material sequenced was PBMCs. The receptors stem from a woman between 18 and 29 years old in good health and CMV-seronegative.

The chain joins TRBV28 to TRBJ1-6; D is unclear. CDR3 length equals 15 residues. Looked up from germline, CDR1 is MDHEN and CDR2 is SYDVKM. V lost 7 bases and J 7 bases, leaving 17 bases between the germline ends. CDR3 loop: CASTPRWPSNSPLHF. CDR3 sequence (DNA): TGTGCCAGCACCCCTAGGTGGCCCAGCAATTCACCCCTCCACTTT.

V and J are TRBV27 and TRBJ1-1; 7 bases match TRBD1. CDR1 MNHEY and CDR2 SMNVEV come from the germline V gene (reference sequence). This CDR3 has 14 residues. V was pared by 6 bases and J by 6 bases, with 10 bases of the junction left unmatched. In nucleotides, the CDR3 is TGTGCCAGCAGGATAACCACAGGGGTACCTGAAGCTTTCTTT. It specifies CASRITTGVPEAFF.

This rearrangement joins TRBV9 to TRBJ2-5; D remains unclear. Germline values: CDR1 SGDLS, CDR2 YYNGEE. Trimming pared 0 bases from V and 1 base from J, leaving 7 bases between. The CDR3 extends over 14 amino acids. The CDR3 nucleotides read TGTGCCAGCAGCGTAGGTGACATCCAAGAGACCCAGTACTTC. Residues: CASSVGDIQETQYF.

As for this clone: In the same sample, other DNA sequences code for this CDR3. The chain employs TRBV27 and TRBJ2-7; 8 bases line up with TRBD2. The trim removed 3 bases at V and 3 bases at J, leaving 1 base unmatched. The CDR3 is 13 amino acids. Germline CDR1 reads MNHEY; CDR2 reads SMNVEV (reference sequence). The DNA of the CDR3 is TGTGCCAGCAGTTTCAGCGGGAGCTACGAGCAGTACTTC. Its protein product is CASSFSGSYEQYF.

In its sample, this clone was seen a few times. This chain links TRBV25-1 with TRBJ2-5; the match to TRBD2 covers 13 bases. CDR3 length equals 16 residues. CDR1 is MGHDK and CDR2 is SYGVNS in the germline V gene. With V trimmed by 3 bases and J by 5 bases, 6 bases remained unmatched. CDR3 loop: CASSDTSGRAQETQYF. The CDR3 coding sequence is TGTGCCAGCAGTGACACTAGCGGGAGGGCCCAGGAGACCCAGTACTTC.

This clone was detected only once. The chain joins TRBV28 to TRBJ1-2; no definite D call. V lost 3 bases, J lost 6 bases, and 11 bases lay in between. Looked up from germline, CDR1 is MDHEN and CDR2 is SYDVKM. The CDR3 totals 13 residues. Here the CDR3 DNA reads TGTGCCAGCAGTTTCGGGATAAACAATGGCTACACCTTC. This codes for CASSFGINNGYTF.

The rearrangement joins TRBV5-1 to TRBJ2-1; TRBD2 matches 7 bases. CDR1 SGHRS and CDR2 YFSETQ come from the germline V gene. The CDR3 has 13 residues. V trimming: 5 bases; J trimming: 5 bases; junction bases outside the gene matches: 4. CDR3 DNA: TGCGCCAGCAGGAACGGGGGGAACAATGAGCAGTTCTTC. It encodes CASRNGGNNEQFF.

J is TRBJ1-2 and V is TRBV29-1; 8 bases are shared with TRBD1. The CDR3 has 17 residues. CDR1 SQVTM and CDR2 ANQGSEA come from the germline V gene. V dropped 0 bases and J dropped 4; count of bases not matched to a gene: 13. CDR3 coding DNA: TGCAGCGTTGAAGATCTGACAGGGGAGCCCATCGGCTATGGCTACACCTTC. Protein: CSVEDLTGEPIGYGYTF.

The chain employs TRBV30 and TRBJ1-1; unclear D gene. Germline V gene data show CDR1 as GTSNPN and CDR2 as SVGIG (reference sequence). Trimming took 0 bases from V and 4 from J, leaving 3 bases between them. The CDR3 sequence is 11 residues long. The CDR3 nucleotides are TGTGCCTGGAGTGTCGGCACTGAAGCTTTCTTT. Translation gives CAWSVGTEAFF.

The chain joins TRBV30 to TRBJ1-1; TRBD1 matches 7 bases. CDR1 and CDR2 from the germline V gene are GTSNPN and SVGIG (reference sequence). V lost 2 bases and J lost 2; bases outside the gene matches: 2. The CDR3 is 13 residues long. As DNA, the CDR3 is TGTGCCTGGAGTCGGGACAGCAACACTGAAGCTTTCTTT. It specifies CAWSRDSNTEAFF.

This chain uses TRBV6-5 with TRBJ2-3; D may be TRBD2 (6 bases). There are 13 residues in the CDR3. V was pared by 6 bases and J by 5 bases, with 12 bases between. The germline gives CDR1 MNHEY, CDR2 SVGAGI. The CDR3 loop reads CASSGGFVDTQYF. The CDR3, as DNA: TGTGCCAGCAGCGGGGGTTTCGTAGATACGCAGTATTTT.

The gene calls are TRBV5-1 and TRBJ1-5, with D possibly TRBD1 on 6 matching bases. CDR1 is SGHRS and CDR2 is YFSETQ in the germline V gene. V gave up 2 bases and J gave up 4 bases, with 13 bases separating them. The CDR3 consists of 15 residues. The CDR3 sequence is CASSLEGQTNQPQHF. Written as DNA, the CDR3 is TGCGCCAGCAGCTTAGAAGGACAGACGAATCAGCCCCAGCATTTT.

This clone was recorded a few times. This same CDR3 is encoded by further DNA sequences in the sample. The chain links TRBV6-6 to TRBJ2-2; weak D call: TRBD1 (6 bases). The CDR3 consists of 14 residues. The germline CDR1 and CDR2 sequences are MNHNY and SVGAGI (reference sequence). Trimming removed 6 bases from V and 3 bases from J, with 11 bases in between. CDR3 sequence (DNA): TGTGCCAGCAGACCAAGGACAGACACCGGGGAGCTGTTTTTT. Protein product: CASRPRTDTGELFF.

The chain links TRBV19 to TRBJ1-2, with D hard to call. The germline CDR1 and CDR2 sequences are LNHDA and SQIVND (reference sequence). Between the trimmed V and J ends, which lost 5 bases and 0 bases, there was a span of 10 bases. This CDR3 region has 14 residues. CDR3 sequence: CASSRDNTNYGYTF. The CDR3, as DNA: TGTGCCAGTAGTCGTGACAACACTAACTATGGCTACACCTTC. Supplemented by reference TRBV19 and TRBJ1-2, the full variable domain reads DGGITQSPKYLFRKEGQNVTLSCEQNLNHDAMYWYRQDPGQGLRLIYYSQIVNDFQKGDIAEGYSVSREKKESFPLTVTSAQKNPTAFYLCASSRDNTNYGYTFGSGTRLTVV.

In its sample, this clone was seen a few times. The chain is built from TRBV5-6 and TRBJ1-1; no clear D gene. The germline V gene has CDR1 SGHDT and CDR2 YYEEEE. V was cut by 0 bases and J by 1 base, with 4 bases left in between. The CDR3 runs to 13 residues. The CDR3 nucleotides are TGTGCCAGCAGCTTGGCTTCGAACACTGAAGCTTTCTTT. Amino acids: CASSLASNTEAFF.

This chain connects TRBV4-1 to TRBJ2-1; TRBD2 might be the D (7 bases). CDR1 and CDR2 from the germline V gene are MGHRA and YSYEKL. This CDR3 region has 15 residues. Trimming left V 1 base short and J 6 bases short, with 13 bases between. The DNA for the CDR3 is TGCGCCAGCAGCCAAGCCGACGGGGGGCTCAATGAGCAGTTCTTC. Its translation is CASSQADGGLNEQFF.

This rearrangement joins TRBV18 to TRBJ1-1, with D unresolved. V lost 6 bases and J lost 0, with 11 bases in between. Germline lookup yields CDR1 KGHSH and CDR2 LQKENI. The CDR3 extends over 14 amino acids. The CDR3: CASSPLGLNTEAFF. Written as DNA, the CDR3 is TGTGCCAGCTCCCCCCTTGGGCTGAACACTGAAGCTTTCTTT.

As DNA, the CDR3 is TGTGCCAGCAGTGAAGGTCTACTTTCGGATACGCAGTATTTT. Translation: CASSEGLLSDTQYF. This chain links TRBV2 with TRBJ2-3, with unresolved D. The CDR3 loop spans 14 amino acids. The germline V gene encodes CDR1 SNHLY and CDR2 FYNNEI. Deletions cut 1 base from V and 6 bases from J, with 11 bases between.

V and J are TRBV2 and TRBJ1-5; D might be TRBD1 (5 bases). Germline V CDR1 and CDR2: SNHLY, FYNNEI. Trimming removed 6 bases from V and 3 bases from J, with 18 bases in between. The length of the CDR3 is 16 residues. Here the CDR3 DNA reads TGTGCCAGCAGCTCGGACAAAGTGGCTCCCAATCAGCCCCAGCATTTT. This sequence encodes CASSSDKVAPNQPQHF.

V usage is TRBV5-6 and J usage is TRBJ2-7; D is perhaps TRBD1 (5 bases). V dropped 4 bases and J dropped 3 bases, with 20 bases sitting between them. Germline-derived CDR1 and CDR2 are SGHDT and YYEEEE. The CDR3 extends over 16 amino acids. CDR3 loop: CASSPRGRSGIYEQYF. The DNA of the CDR3 is TGTGCCAGCAGCCCAAGGGGCCGCTCAGGAATCTACGAGCAGTACTTC. Supplemented by reference TRBV5-6 and TRBJ2-7, the full variable domain reads DAGVTQSPTHLIKTRGQQVTLRCSPKSGHDTVSWYQQALGQGPQFIFQYYEEEERQRGNFPDRFSGHQFPNYSSELNVNALLLGDSALYLCASSPRGRSGIYEQYFGPGTRLTVT.

This chain connects TRBV18 to TRBJ2-2; tentatively, D is TRBD2 (6 bases). CDR3 length equals 14 residues. Trimming took 3 bases from V and 5 from J, leaving 10 bases between them. CDR1 is KGHSH and CDR2 is LQKENI in the germline V gene. This CDR3 reads CASSPIGGTGELFF. The CDR3 DNA sequence: TGTGCCAGCTCACCGATCGGGGGAACCGGGGAGCTGTTTTTT.

V is TRBV15 and J is TRBJ1-1; D perhaps matches TRBD1 (6 bases). The V and J ends lost 0 bases and 5 bases respectively, with 10 bases between them. Germline CDR1 is LNHNV and CDR2 is YYDKDF (reference sequence). The CDR3 has 14 residues. The CDR3 nucleotides read TGTGCCACCAGCAGAGAGGGGCAGGGGACTGAAGCTTTCTTT. Translated, it gives CATSREGQGTEAFF.